The entry below gives a single TCR beta chain sequence along with its context. The CDR3 is 17 residues long. J gave up 7 bases and V 0 bases, and 9 bases lay outside the gene matches. CDR1 and CDR2 (germline): SGHRS, YFSETQ. This entry comes from a study of blood T cell repertoires in COVID-19. Using immunoSEQ multiplex PCR, the repertoire was profiled, and TCRdb retains in-frame clones only, with some absent. Of 400,000 or so clones in the sample, more than 80% are singletons; the top ten hold roughly 1.1%. The chain combines TRBV5-1 with TRBJ2-7; 14 nucleotides align to TRBD2. The clonotype originates from a man in his thirties or forties who had recovered from COVID-19. The specimen sequenced was PBMCs or T cells enriched from blood (not recorded which). The CDR3 region is CASSLDPETSGRGEQYF. Here the CDR3 DNA reads TGCGCCAGCAGCTTGGATCCTGAGACTAGCGGGAGGGGGGAGCAGTACTTC.